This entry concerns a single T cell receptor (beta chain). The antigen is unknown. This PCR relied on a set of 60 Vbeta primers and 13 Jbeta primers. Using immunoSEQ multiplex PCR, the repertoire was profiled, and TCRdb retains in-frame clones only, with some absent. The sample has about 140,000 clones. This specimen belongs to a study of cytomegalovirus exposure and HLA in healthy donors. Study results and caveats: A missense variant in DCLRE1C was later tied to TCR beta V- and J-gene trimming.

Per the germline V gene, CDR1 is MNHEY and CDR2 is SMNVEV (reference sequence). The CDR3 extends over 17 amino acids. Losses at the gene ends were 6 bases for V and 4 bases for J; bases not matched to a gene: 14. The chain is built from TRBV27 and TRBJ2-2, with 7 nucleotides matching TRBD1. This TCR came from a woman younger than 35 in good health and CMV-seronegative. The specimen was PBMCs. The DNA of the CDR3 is TGTGCCAGCAGACATCTCGAGAGGGGGCCGTTCACCGGGGAGCTGTTTTTT. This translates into CASRHLERGPFTGELFF.